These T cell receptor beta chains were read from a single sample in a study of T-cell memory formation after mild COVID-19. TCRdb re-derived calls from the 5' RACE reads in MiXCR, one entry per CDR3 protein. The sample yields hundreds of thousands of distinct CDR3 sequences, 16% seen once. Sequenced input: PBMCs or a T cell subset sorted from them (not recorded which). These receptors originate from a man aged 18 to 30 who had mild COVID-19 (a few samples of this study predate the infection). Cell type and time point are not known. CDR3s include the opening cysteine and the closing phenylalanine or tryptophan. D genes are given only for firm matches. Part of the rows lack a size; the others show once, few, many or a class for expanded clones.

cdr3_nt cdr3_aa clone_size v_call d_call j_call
TGTGCCAGCTCACGGCTAACAGGGGGCGAGGCTGAAGCTTTCTTT CASSRLTGGEAEAFF few TRBV18 TRBD1 TRBJ1-1
TGTGCCAGTAGATACAGGGTAAGGGGCACTGAAGCTTTCTTT CASRYRVRGTEAFF few TRBV19 - TRBJ1-1
TGTGCCAGCAGTTTAGTGGGACAGGGTTACAATGAGCAGTTCTTC CASSLVGQGYNEQFF - TRBV12-3/TRBV12-4 TRBD1 TRBJ2-1
TGTGCCATCAGAAGGGACTTCCTTGAGGGAGATGAGCAGTTCTTC CAIRRDFLEGDEQFF - TRBV10-3 - TRBJ2-1
TGTGCCAGCAGCTTATGGGGGTCCCCGGAGAACACTGAAGCTTTCTTT CASSLWGSPENTEAFF - TRBV7-2 - TRBJ1-1
TGTGCCAGCAGTACCGGGACAGGGGATGGCTACACCTTC CASSTGTGDGYTF - TRBV28 TRBD1 TRBJ1-2
TGTGCCAGCAGCCCCTTGACAGGGAAGACGAACACTGAAGCTTTCTTT CASSPLTGKTNTEAFF many TRBV7-9 TRBD1 TRBJ1-1
TGCGCCAGCAGCTCCTGGACAGGATTAGCTTACGAGCAGTACTTC CASSSWTGLAYEQYF - TRBV5-1 TRBD1 TRBJ2-7
TGCGCCAGCAGCCAGGCACCTGGCGGGGGGGCCCAGGAGACCCAGTACTTC CASSQAPGGGAQETQYF - TRBV5-1 TRBD2 TRBJ2-5
TGTGCCAGCAGTTTAGGGACAGGCGTTCAGAGCTATGGCTACACCTTC CASSLGTGVQSYGYTF - TRBV12-3/TRBV12-4 TRBD1 TRBJ1-2
TGTGCCAGCACGGGTTGGGACGGGGGCACCGGGGAGCTGTTTTTT CASTGWDGGTGELFF few TRBV6-5 - TRBJ2-2
TGTGCCAGCAGCTTCGCAGGGGCGAATGAGCAGTTCTTC CASSFAGANEQFF - TRBV7-9 - TRBJ2-1
TGTGCCAGCAGTTTATCCTATTTTGCAACTAATGAAAAACTGTTTTTT CASSLSYFATNEKLFF - TRBV27 - TRBJ1-4
TGTGCCAGCAGCTTTCAGGGGGCTGGGGAGACCCAGTACTTC CASSFQGAGETQYF few TRBV7-2 TRBD1 TRBJ2-5
TGCGCCAGCAGCTTGTTGTCAGTCTCGGGCACTGAAGCTTTCTTT CASSLLSVSGTEAFF few TRBV5-1 - TRBJ1-1
TGTGCCAGCAGCTTATCCGGCTCCACGGAGACCCAGTACTTC CASSLSGSTETQYF - TRBV7-9 - TRBJ2-5
TGTGCCACCGGAAGGGGTTCATCCGATACGCAGTATTTT CATGRGSSDTQYF few TRBV24-1 - TRBJ2-3
TGCAGCGTTACAGGGGGCGCATCCGGGGCCAACGTCCTGACTTTC CSVTGGASGANVLTF few TRBV29-1 TRBD1 TRBJ2-6